A selection of T cell receptor beta chains follows, all from one sample in a study of T cells after posttransplantation cyclophosphamide. Profiled with immunoSEQ multiplex PCR; TCRdb holds only in-frame clones, not every one. This table holds some 5,000 clones, approximately 73% found once. The sequencing here drew on PBMCs, taken 321 days after allogeneic stem cell transplant with calcineurin inhibitor and methotrexate. The receptors come from a female patient aged 45-65 years who received an allogeneic stem cell transplant from an unrelated donor, was CMV-positive, and had acute and chronic GVHD. The T cells may come from the graft donor. CDR3s leave out the opening cysteine and the closing phenylalanine or tryptophan.

TRBV11-1,ASSPGQYYEQY
TRBV27,ASSLVPGGTEAF
TRBV19,ASSTLGATYPLRYNEQF
TRBV5-5,ASSLRELDTGELF
TRBV18,ASSPLGQGADTQY
TRBV7-9,ASSFIGQGTETQY
TRBV6-6,ASSPGGLSTGELF
TRBV9,ASSVRLSSYNEQF
TRBV28,ASSLPNNYGYT
TRBV7-2,ASSIRTGHNYGYT
TRBV15,ATSRGQRLRTEAF
TRBV4-2,ASSQDQYEQY
TRBV11-3,ASSSDMGTEAF
TRBV5-4,ASSPWGGGVSYEQY
TRBV5-1,ASSSQGIEAF
TRBV4-1,ASSQDSLAGYGYT
TRBV15,ATSRGGGGVPEAF
TRBV18,ASSPQGRVTDTQY
TRBV7-9,ASGPSGDNSPLH
TRBV7-8,ASSISNMGRGNQPQH
TRBV2,ASSEGRELDEQY
TRBV5-4,ASSHRDRGQKTQY
TRBV11-2,ASSSRGKSYNEQF
TRBV27,ASRSAGTTNTGELF
TRBV5-4,ASSFRASGGTDTQY
TRBV5-1,ASGLALSSYNEQF
TRBV9,ASSVSGTSNTEAF
TRBV13,ASSQDSGGSFDEQY
TRBV7-9,ASSSTVRGGSYNEQF
TRBV5-4,ASSLADRPYEQY
TRBV6-1,ASSEKHRGPKFNTEAF
TRBV19,ASNPRENTEAF
TRBV30,AWDRQGRGGEKLF
TRBV7-8,ASSPSAAAKLGAF
TRBV2,ASSFIQGAGELF
TRBV6-5,ASSYSGRVNEQF
TRBV13,ASSNSGLLGYEQY
TRBV5-1,ASSFPGYGYT
TRBV27,ASSLGQANYEQY
TRBV7-2,ASSWGQGREGGYT
TRBV7-2,ASSSGSSGNTIY
TRBV27,ASSFIQGAGELF
TRBV5-5,ASNLGGGANSGANVLT
TRBV11-2,ASSLWGSGSEQY
TRBV6-5,ASSYQDSGSIQY
TRBV28,ASSLRAGGRETQY
TRBV5-4,ASSLAVRPDTQY
TRBV5-6,ASSFFTSGDRGKVETQY
TRBV6-5,ASSYLSTGTSGEQY
TRBV27,ASRILGQMNTGELF